Included here is one T cell receptor (beta chain) sequence, with context. The data are from a study of PD-1 blockade in classical Hodgkin lymphoma. The repertoire was sequenced with immunoSEQ multiplex PCR; TCRdb's copy has only in-frame clones and lacks some. Of some 93,000 clones in the sample, roughly 89% are singletons; the top ten hold 2.5% to 3.5%. All trial patients relapsed after autologous stem cell transplantation. V shed 3 bases and J shed 10 bases, with 21 bases lying between them. In germline, CDR1 is GTSNPN, CDR2 SVGIG (reference sequence). This CDR3 has 15 amino acids. The source of this sequence is a human donor with classical Hodgkin lymphoma. The input for sequencing was peripheral blood mononuclear cells (PBMCs), taken at baseline. The J gene is TRBJ1-4, the V gene TRBV30; weak D call: TRBD1 (6 bases). The CDR3 DNA reads as TGTGCCTGGAGCTCTCCGGGACCAGGGGTGGGAAAACTGTTTTTT. As protein: CAWSSPGPGVGKLFF.